Below, 4 T cell receptor beta chains from the same sample are listed, as sequenced in a study of control samples from healthy donors and cancer patients. TCRdb keeps only in-frame clones here, not all; method: immunoSEQ multiplex PCR. The sample holds 100,000 to 130,000 clones, around four fifths seen once. Sequenced material: blood. These receptors were taken from a man aged 18 to 30 in good health.

The V call is TRBV25-1, the J call TRBJ2-5; the match to TRBD2 covers 8 bases. Germline assignment: CDR1 MGHDK and CDR2 SYGVNS. The length of the CDR3 is 16 residues. V shed 3 bases and J 0 bases; nucleotides not matched to a gene: 6. The chain's CDR3 is CASSERGGGYQETQYF. CDR3 sequence (DNA): TGTGCCAGCAGTGAGCGGGGCGGGGGGTACCAAGAGACCCAGTACTTC. The complete variable domain, with remaining parts taken from reference TRBV25-1 and TRBJ2-5, reads EADIYQTPRYLVIGTGKKITLECSQTMGHDKMYWYQQDPGMELHLIHYSYGVNSTEKGDLSSESTVSRIRTEHFPLTLESARPSHTSQYLCASSERGGGYQETQYFGPGTRLLVL.

This chain links TRBV28 with TRBJ2-5; D is unclear. This CDR3 is 12 amino acids long. CDR1 and CDR2 (germline): MDHEN, SYDVKM. V lost 4 bases, J lost 4 bases, and 7 bases lay in between. The DNA for the CDR3 is TGTGCCAGCAGTTGGGCCCGAGAGACCCAGTACTTC. This codes for CASSWARETQYF. The variable domain in full, completed from reference TRBV28 and TRBJ2-5, reads DVKVTQSSRYLVKRTGEKVFLECVQDMDHENMFWYRQDPGLGLRLIYFSYDVKMKEKGDIPEGYSVSREKKERFSLILESASTNQTSMYLCASSWARETQYFGPGTRLLVL.

This clone has a handful of counts. The rearrangement links TRBV18 to TRBJ2-7; D may be TRBD1 (6 bases). CDR3 size: 14 residues. Germline CDR1 reads KGHSH; CDR2 reads LQKENI. V was pared by 5 bases and J by 0 bases, with 11 bases between. The CDR3 region is CASSTQGTSYEQYF. In DNA form, the CDR3 reads TGTGCCAGCTCAACCCAGGGGACCTCCTACGAGCAGTACTTC.

Comment on this clone: Other DNA sequences in this specimen translate into the identical CDR3. The CDR3 nucleotides read TGTGCCAGCAGTGAGGCAGGGTCGGGGACCGGGGAGCTGTTTTTT. Its translation is CASSEAGSGTGELFF. The chain is built from TRBV2 and TRBJ2-2; perhaps D is TRBD1 or TRBD2 (5 bases each). V gave up 3 bases and J gave up 5 bases, with 13 bases separating them. Germline CDR1 is SNHLY and CDR2 is FYNNEI. The CDR3 runs to 15 residues.